These T cell receptor beta chains were read from a single sample in a study of cytomegalovirus exposure and HLA in healthy donors. Data came from immunoSEQ multiplex PCR; TCRdb stores just in-frame clones and leaves some out. The data contain about 160,000 clones, roughly 80% of them singletons. Sequenced input: PBMCs. The receptors originated from a female donor in good health and CMV-seronegative. Each CDR3 is given without its conserved first and last residue.

V,J,length,CDR3
TRBV29-1,TRBJ2-1,12,SVPTSGSYNEQF
TRBV27,TRBJ2-5,13,ASRGRGLAGETQY
TRBV7-9,TRBJ1-2,12,ASSLDPGRNGYT
TRBV6-4,TRBJ2-3,13,ASSAGLVGADTQY
TRBV27,TRBJ2-7,13,ASGSPLAGVYEQY
TRBV25-1,TRBJ1-6,15,ASSEYRWDRSNSPLH
TRBV5-1,TRBJ2-7,13,ASSLGASGSNEQY
TRBV30,TRBJ2-5,12,AWSVGMNSKTQY
TRBV5-6,.,11,ASSSGPPYEQY
TRBV10-3,TRBJ1-2,13,AISDTGRTYYGYT
TRBV12-5,TRBJ2-5,13,ARLVLARYRETQY
TRBV9,TRBJ2-1,13,ASSPRTGVYNEQF
TRBV7-2,.,12,ASRGGLATYEQY
TRBV5-4,TRBJ2-3,13,ASSLEGLAGVTQY
TRBV6-5,TRBJ2-5,11,ASSGDYQETQY
TRBV7-3,TRBJ1-3,15,ASSLNPRGYSGNTIY
TRBV30,TRBJ1-2,12,AWSRTGGSYGYT
TRBV10-3,TRBJ2-2,14,AISEEGYVNTGELF
TRBV11-1,TRBJ2-7,15,ASSPYSGTGTPYEQY
TRBV15,TRBJ1-5,13,ATSRDAGGHQPQH
TRBV15,TRBJ2-7,10,ATSSSVGEQY
TRBV5-4,TRBJ2-3,13,ASSLALLRTDTQY
TRBV7-9,TRBJ2-7,12,ASSYRTGVGEQY
TRBV5-1,TRBJ2-7,11,ASSPDSSYEQY
TRBV5-1,TRBJ2-6,13,ASSPQGPGANVLT
TRBV29-1,TRBJ2-7,13,SVGVRRDRGSEQY
TRBV5-1,TRBJ2-1,16,ASSFGLGREGSYNEQF
TRBV5-4,TRBJ2-2,13,ASSLVAGNTGELF
TRBV7-9,TRBJ1-1,11,ASSWPGGTEAF
TRBV7-8,TRBJ1-1,12,ASSLSDPSTEAF
TRBV4-3,TRBJ2-3,14,ASSQEGGGLTDTQY
TRBV27,TRBJ1-2,10,ASRGTNRGYT
TRBV7-9,TRBJ1-3,11,ASRRQGGNTIY
TRBV7-2,TRBJ1-3,12,ASSPSLSGNTIY
TRBV11-2,TRBJ1-4,12,ASSKDRGNEKLF
TRBV6-5,TRBJ2-2,11,ASSRQGTGELF
TRBV7-2,TRBJ2-3,13,ASSLVAGPTDTQY
TRBV5-4,TRBJ2-2,14,ASRIGGPGDTGELF
TRBV4-1,TRBJ2-5,13,ASSTRQTDQETQY
TRBV18,TRBJ2-7,13,ASSPPPGTGNEQY
TRBV6-5,TRBJ1-5,13,ASSQTGGSNQPQH
TRBV19,TRBJ1-5,12,ASSVYRGNQPQH
TRBV6-6,TRBJ2-4,13,ASSQLRTGGDIQY
TRBV7-2,TRBJ2-7,12,ASSLWDRDYEQY
TRBV7-9,TRBJ2-2,13,SSSPPYGGVRELF
TRBV7-2,TRBJ1-2,14,ASSLIRTGKSGGYT
TRBV19,TRBJ2-1,11,ASSIVPGNEQF
TRBV6-6,TRBJ2-2,13,ASRPETRNTGELF
TRBV7-2,TRBJ2-7,10,ASSLYLNEQY
TRBV28,TRBJ1-4,11,ASLHRLDRKLF
TRBV13,TRBJ2-1,12,ASSWRGAYNEQF
TRBV7-9,TRBJ2-1,13,ASSLDGQGWNEQF
TRBV28,TRBJ1-5,11,ATGRRVNQPQH
TRBV19,TRBJ1-1,13,ASSMRGPRDTEAF
TRBV7-9,TRBJ2-5,11,ASSLLGGETQY
TRBV5-1,TRBJ2-7,12,ASSSGTGVNEQY
TRBV7-2,TRBJ2-1,13,ASSRDGGSGNEQF
TRBV9,TRBJ2-7,14,ASSVAVGGKKDEQY
TRBV6-1,TRBJ2-7,11,ASSSSGPGEQY
TRBV4-2,TRBJ2-1,13,ASSPAGGSYNEQF